The entry below describes one T cell receptor (beta chain). The source of the sample is a study of blood T cell repertoires in COVID-19. In the source study's methods: For nucleated cells, counts were estimated from reference gene primer amplification. Sequencing used immunoSEQ multiplex PCR; TCRdb keeps in-frame clones, though not all of them. That table is the source of V, J and clone size, and D and trimming were worked out from the DNA. The sample consists of fewer than 75,000 clones, more than 70% of them appearing once. Germline V gene sequence: CDR1 SGHAT, CDR2 FQNNGV. V trimming: 2 bases; J trimming: 6 bases; junction bases outside the gene matches: 4. The CDR3 length is 14 residues.

The sample consisted of peripheral blood. This receptor was taken from a man aged 65 to 79 with acute or convalescent COVID-19. V and J are TRBV11-2 and TRBJ2-3; the match to TRBD1 covers 8 bases. CDR3 sequence reads: CASSLQGAGDTQYF. CDR3 nucleotide sequence: TGTGCCAGCAGCTTACAGGGGGCGGGGGATACGCAGTATTTT. The variable domain in full, completed from reference TRBV11-2 and TRBJ2-3, reads EAGVAQSPRYKIIEKRQSVAFWCNPISGHATLYWYQQILGQGPKLLIQFQNNGVVDDSQLPKDRFSAERLKGVDSTLKIQPAKLEDSAVYLCASSLQGAGDTQYFGPGTRLTVL.